Shown below are 27 T cell receptor beta chains from a single sample sequenced in a study of T cell repertoires in cytomegalovirus infection. TCRdb reanalysed the reads using MiXCR and keeps one entry per CDR3 protein. The sample includes around 240,000 distinct CDR3 sequences, under 25% of them seen just once. The specimen sequenced was CD8+ T cells from PBMCs. The receptors originated from a human donor in good health (CMV status not recorded). Some clones in this sample may be carry-over from other donors' samples.

The chain recombines TRBV27 with TRBJ1-1; possible D gene TRBD1, 6 bases. V was shortened by 5 bases and J by 1 base, with 11 bases between the two germline ends. The CDR3 has 14 residues. Germline V gives CDR1 MNHEY, CDR2 SMNVEV (reference sequence). This chain's CDR3 is CASSPLDRNTEAFF. CDR3 coding DNA: TGTGCCAGCAGTCCCTTGGACAGGAACACTGAAGCTTTCTTT.

This clonotype was observed many times. The chain uses TRBV7-6 and TRBJ2-1; D might be TRBD1 (6 bases). CDR3 length: 17 residues. The germline CDR1 and CDR2 sequences are SGHVS and FNYEAQ. Trimming shortened V by 1 base and J by 2 bases, and 15 bases separated the two germline ends. CDR3 region: CASSLVAGADPYNEQFF. CDR3 DNA sequence: TGTGCCAGCAGCTTAGTGGCAGGGGCCGATCCCTACAATGAGCAGTTCTTC.

This clonotype was recorded at least ten times. The chain links TRBV7-2 to TRBJ2-5; D gene uncertain. This CDR3 spans 15 amino acids. Germline V gene sequence: CDR1 SGHTA, CDR2 FQGNSA. Trimming stripped 4 bases from V and 1 base from J, with 13 bases between. CDR3 sequence (DNA): TGTGCCAGCAGCTCAGACACCCGTCCCCAAGAGACCCAGTACTTC. It translates to CASSSDTRPQETQYF.

This clonotype was picked up many times. The V and J genes are TRBV20-1 and TRBJ2-1; TRBD2 aligns across 11 bases. Germline CDR1 and CDR2: DFQATT and SNEGSKA (reference sequence). This CDR3 has 16 amino acids. The trim removed 1 base at V and 5 bases at J, leaving 7 bases unmatched. The CDR3 loop is CSARALGLAENNEQFF. The CDR3 DNA sequence: TGCAGTGCTAGAGCCCTGGGACTAGCGGAAAACAATGAGCAGTTCTTC.

This CDR3 reads CASSALAKEQFF. The CDR3 DNA sequence: TGTGCCAGCAGTGCACTGGCGAAAGAGCAGTTCTTC. The chain is built from TRBV2 and TRBJ2-1; D remains unclear. The V and J ends lost 4 bases and 10 bases respectively, with 11 bases between them. This CDR3 has 12 residues. Germline V gene data show CDR1 as SNHLY and CDR2 as FYNNEI. The full variable domain, in which reference TRBV2 and TRBJ2-1 provide the parts outside the CDR3, is EPEVTQTPSHQVTQMGQEVILRCVPISNHLYFYWYRQILGQKVEFLVSFYNNEISEKSEIFDDQFSVERPDGSNFTLKIRSTKLEDSAMYFCASSALAKEQFFGPGTRLTVL.

This clonotype was observed many times. The chain carries TRBV27 and TRBJ2-3, with 9 positions matching TRBD2. The J segment lost 6 bases and the V segment lost 6 bases, leaving 4 bases of the junction unmatched. The germline CDR1 and CDR2 sequences are MNHEY and SMNVEV (reference sequence). CDR3 length: 13 amino acids. This CDR3 is CASSLGLADTQYF. The CDR3 coding sequence is TGTGCCAGCAGCTTAGGACTAGCGGATACGCAGTATTTT.

The chain employs TRBV6-5 and TRBJ2-5, with D perhaps being TRBD1 or TRBD2 (5 bases each). V was pared by 6 bases and J by 4 bases, with 9 bases between. In germline, CDR1 is MNHEY, CDR2 SVGAGI. This CDR3 region has 12 residues. CDR3 region: CASSGASETQYF. The DNA of the CDR3 is TGTGCCAGCAGCGGGGCCTCAGAGACCCAGTACTTC.

This clonotype was picked up a small number of times. The chain is built from TRBV20-1 and TRBJ2-7, with D unclear. The V gene lost 0 bases and the J gene lost 1 base, with 7 bases spanning the gap. The CDR3 is 13 amino acids. CDR1 and CDR2 (germline): DFQATT, SNEGSKA (reference sequence). Here the CDR3 reads CSARDIGSYEQYF. The CDR3 coding sequence is TGCAGTGCTAGAGATATAGGGTCCTACGAGCAGTACTTC.

There are a few counts of this clonotype. The V gene is TRBV2, the J gene TRBJ2-7; 8 bases are a match to TRBD2. The junction had 8 bases not matched to a gene; V was cut back by 8 bases and J by 2 bases. The CDR3 totals 14 residues. Per germline, CDR1 SNHLY and CDR2 FYNNEI. Here the CDR3 reads CASLRGVFPYEQYF. In DNA form, the CDR3 reads TGTGCCAGCTTGCGGGGGGTCTTTCCCTACGAGCAGTACTTC.

Ten or more counts support this clonotype. The CDR3 sequence: CASSPDRGPNQPQHF. CDR3 in DNA: TGTGCCAGCAGCCCAGACAGGGGGCCTAATCAGCCCCAGCATTTT. The chain employs TRBV7-2 and TRBJ1-5; 10 bases are a match to TRBD1. The V gene end was trimmed by 5 bases and the J gene end by 4 bases; junction bases not matched to a gene: 5. The germline V gene encodes CDR1 SGHTA and CDR2 FQGNSA. CDR3 length: 15 residues.

The chain combines TRBV12-3 or TRBV12-4 with TRBJ1-5; D call uncertain. V gave up 3 bases and J gave up 3 bases, with 6 bases separating them. The CDR3 totals 13 residues. This CDR3 is CASSFWINQPQHF. CDR3 in DNA: TGTGCCAGCAGTTTCTGGATCAATCAGCCCCAGCATTTT.

On this clonotype itself: Since a much larger clone is just one base distant, this may be a read error. The chain joins TRBV7-8 to TRBJ2-1, with D perhaps matching TRBD1 or TRBD2 (5 bases each). The CDR3 loop spans 13 amino acids. With 5 bases removed from V and 9 bases from J, the gap between germline ends came to 14 bases. CDR1 and CDR2 from the germline V gene are SGHVS and FQNEAQ. CDR3 loop: CASSPGAATEQFF. The CDR3 nucleotides are TGTGCCAGCAGCCCCGGGGCAGCCACTGAGCAGTTCTTC.

This clonotype was picked up many times. This chain uses TRBV6-2 or TRBV6-3 with TRBJ1-5; TRBD1 agrees at 10 bases. CDR3 length: 17 amino acids. V dropped 7 bases and J dropped 6; count of bases not matched to a gene: 15. In germline, CDR1 is MNHEY, CDR2 SVGEGT. For the CDR3, the DNA is TGTGCCAGCACCGAGGGGGGGACAGGGGTATCGGGTCAGCCCCAGCATTTT. This gives the protein CASTEGGTGVSGQPQHF.

This clonotype showed up just a few times. The rearrangement joins TRBV19 to TRBJ1-1; a possible D gene is TRBD1 (6 bases). The CDR3 has 12 residues. The germline V and J ends were trimmed by 9 bases and 6 bases, with 14 bases remaining between them. From germline, CDR1 is LNHDA and CDR2 SQIVND (reference sequence). CDR3 coding DNA: TGTGCCAGCACGACCCCAGGGGCTGAAGCTTTCTTT. This gives the protein CASTTPGAEAFF.

V gene TRBV6-5 combines with J gene TRBJ2-4; weak D call: TRBD2 (6 bases). CDR3 length: 19 amino acids. The V end lost 0 bases, the J end lost 0 bases, and 18 bases lay between the germline ends. Germline V CDR1 and CDR2: MNHEY, SVGAGI. CDR3 loop: CASSYSNTPSELAKNIQYF. The CDR3 DNA sequence: TGTGCCAGCAGTTACTCGAACACCCCTAGCGAACTAGCCAAAAACATTCAGTACTTC.

The chain carries TRBV12-3 or TRBV12-4 and TRBJ2-7; either TRBD1 or TRBD2 may fit D (5 bases each). V was pared by 5 bases and J by 5 bases, with 19 bases between. The CDR3 has 15 amino acids. The CDR3 DNA reads TGTGCCAGCAGTAGCACACCGGGACCGGTGGACGAGCAGTACTTC. Amino acid sequence: CASSSTPGPVDEQYF.

This clonotype was found many times. The chain couples TRBV4-1 to TRBJ2-7; 11 positions match TRBD2. CDR1 is MGHRA, CDR2 YSYEKL, per germline. V gave up 1 base and J gave up 0 bases; unmatched junction bases: 2. This CDR3 region has 16 residues. CDR3 amino acids: CASSQGLAGSSYEQYF. In nucleotides, the CDR3 is TGCGCCAGCAGCCAAGGACTAGCGGGGAGCTCCTACGAGCAGTACTTC.

There are many counts of this clonotype. The V and J genes are TRBV7-3 and TRBJ2-1; 9 nucleotides line up with TRBD2. Germline V gene lookup returns CDR1 SGHTA and CDR2 FQGTGA. Trimming at V came to 5 bases and at J to 3 bases, leaving 17 bases not matched to a gene. This CDR3 is built from 19 residues. The CDR3 is CASSPRAGAAGGYYNEQFF. CDR3 in DNA: TGTGCCAGCAGCCCCAGGGCAGGGGCAGCGGGGGGATACTACAATGAGCAGTTCTTC.

The chain links TRBV28 to TRBJ1-6, with TRBD1 matching over 8 bases. The CDR3 has 15 residues. CDR1 is MDHEN, CDR2 SYDVKM, per germline. Germline trimming cut 5 bases from V and 6 bases from J; bases unmatched to any gene: 6. The DNA for the CDR3 is TGTGCCAGCAGTACCGGACAGGGAAGTAATTCACCCCTCCACTTT. Translating it yields CASSTGQGSNSPLHF.

This clonotype was recorded a few times. The chain is built from TRBV20-1 and TRBJ1-2, with unresolved D. V shed 0 bases and J shed 0 bases, with 5 bases lying between them. The CDR3 contains 13 residues. Germline CDR1 reads DFQATT; CDR2 reads SNEGSKA (reference sequence). The CDR3 sequence is CSARDPANYGYTF. The DNA of the CDR3 is TGCAGTGCTAGAGATCCAGCTAACTATGGCTACACCTTC.

The J gene is TRBJ2-1, the V gene TRBV5-4; D uncertain. The V end was cut by 3 bases, the J end by 9 bases, with 10 bases between. Per the germline V gene, CDR1 is SGHNT and CDR2 is YYREEE (reference sequence). The CDR3 totals 12 residues. The CDR3 DNA sequence: TGTGCCAGCAGCTCTACCCGGTCTGAGCAGTTCTTC. Amino acid sequence: CASSSTRSEQFF.

This clonotype appeared once. This CDR3 fails to terminate in the conserved phenylalanine or tryptophan, so it likely reflects a read error. The chain recombines TRBV27 with TRBJ2-7, with D possibly matching TRBD2 (6 bases). This CDR3 has 15 residues. CDR1 is MNHEY and CDR2 is SMNVEV in the germline V gene (reference sequence). The V gene lost 6 bases and the J gene lost 7 bases, with 22 bases spanning the gap. This chain's CDR3 is CASSPTGLTTREQYL. The DNA of the CDR3 is TGTGCCAGCAGCCCAACGGGACTGACGACGAGGGAGCAGTACCTC.

The genes are TRBV6-5 and TRBJ2-2; D is possibly TRBD1 (5 bases). The germline CDR1 and CDR2 sequences are MNHEY and SVGAGI. V dropped 6 bases and J dropped 1 base, with 12 bases sitting between them. The CDR3 loop spans 15 amino acids. The DNA for the CDR3 is TGTGCCAGCAGCCAGGACACCTTGAACACCGGGGAGCTGTTTTTT. Its translation: CASSQDTLNTGELFF.

This clonotype was counted between two and nine times. The rearrangement links TRBV19 to TRBJ2-1; the match to TRBD1 covers 8 bases. CDR1 and CDR2 from the germline V gene are LNHDA and SQIVND (reference sequence). This CDR3 spans 13 amino acids. V shed 5 bases and J 4 bases; nucleotides not matched to a gene: 1. The CDR3 protein is CASSGTGYNEQFF. The CDR3 bases are TGTGCCAGTAGTGGGACAGGATACAATGAGCAGTTCTTC.

This clonotype was counted only a few times. The V gene is TRBV6-5, the J gene TRBJ2-6; unclear D gene. This CDR3 has 13 residues. V was pared by 8 bases and J by 2 bases, with 7 bases between. Germline V gives CDR1 MNHEY, CDR2 SVGAGI. CDR3 sequence: CASLGTGANVLTF. For the CDR3, the DNA is TGTGCCAGCCTGGGGACTGGGGCCAACGTCCTGACTTTC.

This chain joins TRBV9 and TRBJ2-1; D may match TRBD1 or TRBD2 (5 bases each). The length of the CDR3 is 16 residues. Germline V gene sequence: CDR1 SGDLS, CDR2 YYNGEE. The V end was cut by 4 bases, the J end by 9 bases, with 23 bases between. The CDR3 DNA reads TGTGCCAGCAGCCCGTCCGGGACGTATCGATCGGCTGAGCAGTTCTTC. Translated: CASSPSGTYRSAEQFF.

This clonotype was detected only a few times. The rearrangement joins TRBV7-3 to TRBJ2-3; 13 nucleotides align to TRBD2. Germline values: CDR1 SGHTA, CDR2 FQGTGA. V was pared by 5 bases and J by 2 bases, with 7 bases of the junction left unmatched. The CDR3 spans 17 residues. CDR3 sequence reads: CASSPGTSGEHTDTQYF. The CDR3 nucleotides read TGTGCCAGCAGCCCTGGGACTAGCGGGGAACACACAGATACGCAGTATTTT.